The TCR beta chain described here comes from a study of blood T cells in healthy people across ages. Germline V gives CDR1 LGHDT, CDR2 YNNKEL (reference sequence). This CDR3 spans 15 amino acids. Trimming removed 3 bases at V and 1 base at J, with 11 bases between. Alongside a J-beta primer mix, a sample-barcoded 5' primer served in a second PCR lasting 7 to 11 cycles. TCRdb recomputed calls from the 5' RACE reads with MiXCR, one row per CDR3 protein. The data hold 800,000 or so distinct CDR3 sequences, with about 47% observed a single time. The chain carries TRBV3-1 and TRBJ2-3, with D perhaps being TRBD1 or TRBD2 (5 bases each). What was sequenced was blood. The sequence came from an elderly man in good health. CDR3 nucleotides: TGTGCCAGCAGCCAGGGGGTTGTAGGCACAGATACGCAGTATTTT. This gives the protein CASSQGVVGTDTQYF.